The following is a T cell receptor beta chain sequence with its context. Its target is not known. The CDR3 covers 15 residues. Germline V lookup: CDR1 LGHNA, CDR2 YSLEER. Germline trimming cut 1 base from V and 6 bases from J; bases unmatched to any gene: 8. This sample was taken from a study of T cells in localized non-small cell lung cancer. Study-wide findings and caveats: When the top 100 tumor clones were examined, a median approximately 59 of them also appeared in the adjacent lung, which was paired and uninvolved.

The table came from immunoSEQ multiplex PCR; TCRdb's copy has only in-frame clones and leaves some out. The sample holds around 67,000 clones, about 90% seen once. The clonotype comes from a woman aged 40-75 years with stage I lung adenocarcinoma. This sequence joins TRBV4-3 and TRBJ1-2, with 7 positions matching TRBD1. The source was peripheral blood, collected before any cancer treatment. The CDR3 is CASSQGARGLHGYTF. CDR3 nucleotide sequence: TGCGCCAGCAGCCAAGGGGCCAGGGGGTTGCATGGCTACACCTTC.